What follows are 18 T cell receptor beta chains derived from one specimen sequenced in a study of cytomegalovirus exposure and HLA in healthy donors (dated by TCRdb to 2016 to 2017). The library came from the immunoSEQ multiplex PCR assay. For the multiplex PCR, a mixture combining 60 forward primers for TCR Vbeta segments and 13 reverse primers for TCR Jbeta segments was used. Drawn from immuneACCESS, this table holds only the in-frame rearrangements with V and J called that TCRdb kept. Clones are partly lost; checked studies trace under half to an unresolved V gene and leave the rest unexplained. The sample records tens of thousands of clones, about 76% of which are singletons. The ten largest clones take up over 12% of the sample. Specimen: PBMCs. These receptors all stem from a middle-aged woman in good health and CMV-seropositive.

The chain links TRBV9 to TRBJ2-7; 8 bases match TRBD2. Germline assignment: CDR1 SGDLS and CDR2 YYNGEE. This CDR3 region has 15 residues. The trim removed 5 bases at V and 3 bases at J, leaving 10 bases unmatched. CDR3 bases: TGTGCCAGCAGTGAACAGACTAGCGCGGTCTACGAGCAGTACTTC. Its protein is CASSEQTSAVYEQYF.

J is TRBJ2-1 and V is TRBV5-1; TRBD1 aligns across 8 bases. The CDR3 runs 14 residues. From germline, CDR1 is SGHRS and CDR2 YFSETQ. V lost 4 bases, J lost 12 bases, and 12 bases stayed unmatched. CDR3 nucleotide sequence: TGCGCCAGCAGCACAGGACAGGGTCGGTTCTCGCAGTTCTTC. It codes for CASSTGQGRFSQFF.

The CDR3 region has the DNA TGTGCCAGCAGCTTACTGGTAGACTATGGCTACACCTTC. This codes for CASSLLVDYGYTF. This chain joins TRBV5-5 and TRBJ1-2; no clear D. Germline-derived CDR1 and CDR2 are SGHKS and YYEKEE (reference sequence). The CDR3 consists of 13 residues. V was clipped by 2 bases and J by 3 bases, with 8 bases between them.

This chain links TRBV5-4 with TRBJ2-2, with 7 bases matching TRBD1. The CDR3 extends over 15 amino acids. Germline CDR1 is SGHNT and CDR2 is YYREEE (reference sequence). Trimming removed 5 bases from V and 5 bases from J; junction bases left unmatched: 9. CDR3 region: CASSYPGQSTGELFF. CDR3 bases: TGTGCCAGCAGTTATCCGGGACAGAGTACCGGGGAGCTGTTTTTT.

As DNA, the CDR3 is TGTGCCAGCAGCGTAGAGGCGGCGCCTAACACTGAAGCTTTCTTT. Translating it yields CASSVEAAPNTEAFF. J is TRBJ1-1 and V is TRBV9, with D unclear. CDR3 length: 15 residues. Deletions cut 0 bases from V and 2 bases from J, with 11 bases between. The germline V gene encodes CDR1 SGDLS and CDR2 YYNGEE.

The V call is TRBV7-9, the J call TRBJ2-3; 10 bases are a match to TRBD2. Per the germline V gene, CDR1 is SEHNR and CDR2 is FQNEAQ (reference sequence). The CDR3 contains 15 residues. J was trimmed by 1 base and V by 4 bases; bases with no gene match: 2. CDR3: CASSSSGRGTDTQYF. The CDR3 region has the DNA TGTGCCAGCAGCTCTAGCGGGAGAGGCACAGATACGCAGTATTTT.

The rearrangement joins TRBV7-2 to TRBJ2-2; 9 positions match TRBD2. The V gene's germline CDR1 is SGHTA and CDR2 FQGNSA. J was trimmed by 4 bases and V by 1 base; bases with no gene match: 1. The CDR3 extends over 15 amino acids. The CDR3 sequence is CASSLGTSATGELFF. CDR3 in DNA: TGTGCCAGCAGCTTAGGGACTAGCGCCACCGGGGAGCTGTTTTTT.

This clone was observed a few times. The chain uses TRBV29-1 and TRBJ1-1; D perhaps matches TRBD1 (6 bases). The CDR3 covers 12 residues. CDR1 is SQVTM, CDR2 ANQGSEA, per germline. The V end was cut by 5 bases, the J end by 4 bases, with 11 bases between. The CDR3 DNA sequence: TGCAGCGTTCAGGGGTTGGGCACTGAAGCTTTCTTT. It codes for CSVQGLGTEAFF.

The chain couples TRBV5-6 to TRBJ1-3; D remains ambiguous. The CDR3 consists of 15 residues. Trimming took 0 bases from V and 0 from J, leaving 7 bases between them. Looked up from germline, CDR1 is SGHDT and CDR2 is YYEEEE. As DNA, the CDR3 is TGTGCCAGCAGCTTGGGGCACAGCTCTGGAAACACCATATATTTT. Translated: CASSLGHSSGNTIYF.

The chain employs TRBV29-1 and TRBJ1-1, with D possibly being TRBD1 (5 bases). The CDR3 runs 14 residues. Germline V lookup: CDR1 SQVTM, CDR2 ANQGSEA. The CDR3, as DNA: TGCAGGGTCACAGGCGGAGGGAAGAACACTGAAGCTTTCTTT. This sequence encodes CRVTGGGKNTEAFF.

V usage is TRBV5-6 and J usage is TRBJ2-7; a weak D match, TRBD1 (6 bases). The V gene's germline CDR1 is SGHDT and CDR2 YYEEEE. This CDR3 comprises 14 residues. The V gene lost 3 bases and the J gene lost 2 bases, with 12 bases spanning the gap. Here the CDR3 DNA reads TGTGCCAGCAGCTGGCAACAGGGAACCTACGAGCAGTACTTC. Protein sequence: CASSWQQGTYEQYF.

The gene calls are TRBV6-5 and TRBJ1-5; the match to TRBD1 covers 7 bases. The CDR3 spans 15 residues. Germline loops: CDR1 MNHEY, CDR2 SVGAGI. The V segment lost 4 bases and the J segment 5 bases; nucleotides outside the gene matches: 8. CDR3 sequence reads: CASSSGTGDHQPQHF. DNA for the CDR3: TGTGCCAGCAGTTCTGGCACAGGGGACCATCAGCCCCAGCATTTT.

The chain links TRBV5-4 to TRBJ2-7, with TRBD2 identical over 8 bases. CDR1 and CDR2 (germline): SGHNT, YYREEE (reference sequence). V was clipped by 4 bases and J by 5 bases; unmatched bases: 8. This CDR3 is 14 amino acids long. CDR3 bases: TGTGCCAGCAGCGCCAGCGGGAGAGGCCACGAGCAGTACTTC. This encodes CASSASGRGHEQYF.

This clone was found a few times. The chain has TRBV19 and TRBJ1-5; D is unresolved. Germline loops: CDR1 LNHDA, CDR2 SQIVND (reference sequence). V was shortened by 0 bases and J by 3 bases, with 9 bases between the two germline ends. The length of the CDR3 is 15 residues. The CDR3 here is CASSIDAGFNQPQHF. In DNA, the CDR3 is TGTGCCAGTAGTATAGATGCGGGTTTCAATCAGCCCCAGCATTTT. Full variable domain (rest looked up from reference TRBV19 and TRBJ1-5): DGGITQSPKYLFRKEGQNVTLSCEQNLNHDAMYWYRQDPGQGLRLIYYSQIVNDFQKGDIAEGYSVSREKKESFPLTVTSAQKNPTAFYLCASSIDAGFNQPQHFGDGTRLSIL.

J is TRBJ1-1 and V is TRBV29-1, with no clear D. This CDR3 has 12 amino acids. Germline CDR1 and CDR2: SQVTM and ANQGSEA. V gave up 7 bases and J gave up 0 bases, with 9 bases separating them. The CDR3 coding sequence is TGCAGCGGAGGAGGGATGAACACTGAAGCTTTCTTT. Its translation is CSGGGMNTEAFF.

This clone was observed a single time. The chain uses TRBV4-1 and TRBJ2-1; TRBD2 agrees at 8 bases. Germline loops: CDR1 MGHRA, CDR2 YSYEKL. The V gene end was trimmed by 3 bases and the J gene end by 10 bases; junction bases not matched to a gene: 14. CDR3 size: 16 residues. Here the CDR3 DNA reads TGCGCCAGCAGCCACCTTGGCCAACTCGGGGGGGTGGAGCAGTTCTTC. Amino acids: CASSHLGQLGGVEQFF.

A few counts support this clone. The rearrangement uses TRBV7-9 and TRBJ1-5, with D unresolved. The germline V gene encodes CDR1 SEHNR and CDR2 FQNEAQ (reference sequence). V shed 4 bases and J shed 7 bases, with 11 bases lying between them. There are 13 residues in the CDR3. This CDR3 reads CASSSDEGQPQHF. In nucleotides, the CDR3 is TGTGCCAGCAGCTCCGATGAGGGACAGCCCCAGCATTTT. Full variable domain (remainder filled in from reference TRBV7-9 and TRBJ1-5): DTGVSQNPRHKITKRGQNVTFRCDPISEHNRLYWYRQTLGQGPEFLTYFQNEAQLEKSRLLSDRFSAERPKGSFSTLEIQRTEQGDSAMYLCASSSDEGQPQHFGDGTRLSIL.

This clone appeared a single time. The chain couples TRBV9 to TRBJ1-2; D is uncertain. The CDR3 sequence is 13 residues long. Germline lookup yields CDR1 SGDLS and CDR2 YYNGEE. Deletions cut 6 bases from V and 4 bases from J, with 13 bases between. This CDR3 is CASNEGGGYGYTF. CDR3 nucleotides: TGTGCCAGCAACGAGGGAGGAGGCTATGGCTACACCTTC.